The 8 T cell receptor beta chains below come from one sample, sequenced in a study of regulatory T cells in long-lasting Graves disease listed by TCRdb under 2021. Receptor libraries were prepared by multiplex PCR. The listed sequencing device is Illumina HiSeq 4000. CDR3 regions were amplified by Arm-PCR with iRepertoire HTBI primers to construct TCR beta libraries. Using fastp at Q25 and MiXCR, TCRdb reprocessed the public reads and kept productive beta chains. Rows are unified per CDR3 protein, each entry keeping the most common DNA and genes. Within this sample are more than 450,000 distinct CDR3 sequences, with 12% of them counted one time only. Roughly 8.9% of the sample is taken by the ten largest. The time point label, as the study defines it: newly diagnosed GD, antithyroid drugs for less than 3 months. For both TCR sequencing and RNA sequencing, RNA was extracted from PBMCs in TRIzol. The same specimen was also included in a second study, on T cells in Graves' hyperthyroidism and ophthalmopathy.

Sample: peripheral blood mononuclear cells (PBMCs), taken at new diagnosis, from a patient treated with antithyroid drugs. The receptor source for this set is a woman in her 30s with Graves disease. Donor details come from another sample of the same person, matched by shared clones.

The table lists this clonotype with many counts. This rearrangement joins TRBV24-1 to TRBJ2-2; TRBD1 matches at 9 bases. The germline V gene encodes CDR1 KGHDR and CDR2 SFDVKD. The CDR3 loop spans 16 amino acids. V was pared by 4 bases and J by 7 bases, with 9 bases of the junction left unmatched. CDR3 sequence reads: CATSDAGTGNRGELFF. The DNA for the CDR3 is TGTGCCACCAGTGACGCCGGGACAGGGAACCGCGGGGAGCTGTTTTTT.

Comments on this clonotype: A much larger clone sits a single nucleotide away, making a read error possible. The genes are TRBV6-2 or TRBV6-3 and TRBJ2-3, with D possibly called TRBD1 or TRBD2 (6 bases each). In germline, CDR1 is MNHEY, CDR2 SVGEGT. The CDR3 has 16 residues. This CDR3 is CAGSYWDGGFTDTQYF. Here the CDR3 DNA reads TGTGCCGGCAGTTACTGGGACGGGGGCTTTACAGATACGCAGTATTTT.

This clonotype was seen a few times. The chain recombines TRBV10-3 with TRBJ1-1, with D possibly matching TRBD1 (5 bases). Trimming removed 10 bases from V and 5 bases from J, with 14 bases in between. Germline V CDR1 and CDR2: ENHRY, SYGVKD. The length of the CDR3 is 12 residues. CDR3 DNA sequence: TGTGCCACCTCGGGGGGGGGTACTGAAGCTTTCTTT. This gives the protein CATSGGGTEAFF.

This clonotype was picked up a small number of times. This chain connects TRBV4-1 to TRBJ2-7, with 13 bases that match TRBD2. This CDR3 region has 15 residues. CDR1 is MGHRA and CDR2 is YSYEKL in the germline V gene. J was trimmed by 5 bases and V by 2 bases; bases with no gene match: 3. The CDR3 spells CASSQWTSGRNEQYF. The CDR3 bases are TGCGCCAGCAGCCAATGGACTAGCGGGAGAAACGAGCAGTACTTC.

This clonotype was detected many times. The chain uses TRBV5-1 and TRBJ1-1; D is perhaps TRBD1 (5 bases). Trimming pared 3 bases from V and 0 bases from J, leaving 18 bases between. Germline V lookup: CDR1 SGHRS, CDR2 YFSETQ. The length of the CDR3 is 17 residues. Written as DNA, the CDR3 is TGCGCCAGCAGCTGGACTCCGGGGCGATACATGAACACTGAAGCTTTCTTT. It yields the protein CASSWTPGRYMNTEAFF.

CDR3 protein: CASGLAVNEQFF. In DNA form, the CDR3 reads TGTGCCAGTGGACTAGCGGTTAATGAGCAGTTCTTC. The chain uses TRBV28 and TRBJ2-1; the match to TRBD2 covers 10 bases. CDR1 MDHEN and CDR2 SYDVKM come from the germline V gene. The CDR3 is made up of 12 amino acids. The trim removed 9 bases at V and 7 bases at J, leaving 3 bases unmatched. The full variable domain, with the rest looked up from reference TRBV28 and TRBJ2-1, is DVKVTQSSRYLVKRTGEKVFLECVQDMDHENMFWYRQDPGLGLRLIYFSYDVKMKEKGDIPEGYSVSREKKERFSLILESASTNQTSMYLCASGLAVNEQFFGPGTRLTVL.

This clonotype was counted many times. This chain connects TRBV20-1 to TRBJ2-1; tentatively, D is TRBD2 (6 bases). The CDR3 length is 17 residues. Germline assignment: CDR1 DFQATT and CDR2 SNEGSKA (reference sequence). V lost 0 bases and J lost 0, with 15 bases in between. Here the CDR3 reads CSARDGAGRHSYNEQFF. The DNA for the CDR3 is TGCAGTGCTAGAGATGGGGCGGGACGGCACTCCTACAATGAGCAGTTCTTC.

This clonotype has a handful of counts. J is TRBJ2-7 and V is TRBV27; 13 bases are a match to TRBD2. Germline trimming cut 5 bases from V and 3 bases from J; bases unmatched to any gene: 7. Germline V gene lookup returns CDR1 MNHEY and CDR2 SMNVEV (reference sequence). The CDR3 contains 16 residues. The CDR3 protein is CASSPRTSGSFYEQYF. CDR3 nucleotides: TGTGCCAGCAGTCCAAGGACTAGCGGGAGCTTCTACGAGCAGTACTTC.